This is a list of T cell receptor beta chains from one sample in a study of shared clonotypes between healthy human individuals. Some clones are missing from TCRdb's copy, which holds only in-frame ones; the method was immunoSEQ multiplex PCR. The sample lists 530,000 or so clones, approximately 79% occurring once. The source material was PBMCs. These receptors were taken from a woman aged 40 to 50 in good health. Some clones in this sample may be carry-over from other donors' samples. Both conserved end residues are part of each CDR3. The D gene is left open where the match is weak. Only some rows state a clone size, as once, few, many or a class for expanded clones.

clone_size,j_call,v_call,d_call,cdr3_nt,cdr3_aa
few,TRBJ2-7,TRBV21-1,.,TGTGCCAGCAGCCCCCCAGAGTCTGCCTACGAGCAGTACTTC,CASSPPESAYEQYF
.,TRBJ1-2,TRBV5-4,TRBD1,TGTGCCAGCAGCAGGACAGGGAGTAACTATGGCTACACCTTC,CASSRTGSNYGYTF
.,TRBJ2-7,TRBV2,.,TGTGCCAGCAGTTGGCTATCTAGCGAGCAGTACTTC,CASSWLSSEQYF
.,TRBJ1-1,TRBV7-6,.,TGTGCCAGCAGCTTAGTAGTAGGGGATGCTGAAGCTTTCTTT,CASSLVVGDAEAFF
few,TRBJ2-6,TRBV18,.,TGTGCCAGCTCACCACCCTCTGGGGCCAACGTCCTGACTTTC,CASSPPSGANVLTF
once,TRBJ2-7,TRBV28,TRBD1,TGTGCCAGCAGTAAATACCGGGACAGGAGCTCCTACGAGCAGTACTTC,CASSKYRDRSSYEQYF
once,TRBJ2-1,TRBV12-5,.,TGTGCTAGTGGTTTGGTACTAGGCAGGGAGAGGCCCTACAATGAGCAGTTCTTC,CASGLVLGRERPYNEQFF
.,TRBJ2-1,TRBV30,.,TGTGCCTGGAGTGTAATTTGGGGGGCGATAGGGGGTGAGCAGTTCTTC,CAWSVIWGAIGGEQFF
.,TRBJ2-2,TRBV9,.,TGTGCCAGCAGCCTTCGACTAGGCCTTGAGGGGGAGCTGTTTTTT,CASSLRLGLEGELFF
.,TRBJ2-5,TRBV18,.,TGTGCCAGCTCACCACTTTTTAGTTTGCGGGGAGGAGAGACCCAGTACTTC,CASSPLFSLRGGETQYF
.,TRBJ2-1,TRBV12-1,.,TGTGCCAGCAGCCCAGAACCGGGACAGATTAACAATGAGCAGTTCTTC,CASSPEPGQINNEQFF
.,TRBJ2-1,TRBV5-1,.,TGCGCCAGCAGCCTTGGAGGCAAGGTCAGTTACAATGAGCAGTTCTTC,CASSLGGKVSYNEQFF
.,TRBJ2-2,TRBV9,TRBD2,TGTGCCAGCAGCGTAGCTAGGCTAGCGGGAGGGCCCTTCTGGATTGCCGGGGAGCTGTTTTTT,CASSVARLAGGPFWIAGELFF
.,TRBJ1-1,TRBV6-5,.,TGTGCCAGCAGTCCCCCCAACACTGAAGCTTTCTTT,CASSPPNTEAFF
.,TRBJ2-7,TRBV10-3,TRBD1,TGTGCCATCAGTGAGGGTGACCCGGGACAGGGGACCGAGCAGTACTTC,CAISEGDPGQGTEQYF
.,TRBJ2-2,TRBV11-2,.,TGTGCCAGCAGCGTTTGGACTACCGCGAACACCGGGGAGCTGTTTTTT,CASSVWTTANTGELFF
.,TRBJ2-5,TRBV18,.,TGTGCCAGCTCACCACCGGTAGCGGAAGAGACCCAGTACTTC,CASSPPVAEETQYF
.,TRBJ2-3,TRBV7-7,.,TGTGCTAGCAGCCCGGGAGCGGGTACGCAGTATTTT,CASSPGAGTQYF
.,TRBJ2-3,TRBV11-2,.,TGTGCCAGCACCCTACTGGGGGCGGGCTTTACGCAGTATTTT,CASTLLGAGFTQYF
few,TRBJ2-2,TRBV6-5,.,TGTGCCAGCAAGGGGGCGAACACCGGGGAGCTGTTTTTT,CASKGANTGELFF
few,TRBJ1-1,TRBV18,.,TGTGCCAGCTCACCCCGGATGGACACTGAAGCTTTCTTT,CASSPRMDTEAFF
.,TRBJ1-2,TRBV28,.,TGTGCCAGCAGTCCCACGACAGCCTATGGCTACACCTTC,CASSPTTAYGYTF
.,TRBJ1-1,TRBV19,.,TGTGCCAGTAGTATAGGAAGAGGGACTGAAGCTTTCTTT,CASSIGRGTEAFF
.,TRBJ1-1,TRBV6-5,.,TGTGCCAGCAGTTACTCCCGGGCGATGGGGGCTTTCTTT,CASSYSRAMGAFF
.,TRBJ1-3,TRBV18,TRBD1,TGTGCCAGCTCACCACGGCAGGGGGTAAACACCATATATTTT,CASSPRQGVNTIYF
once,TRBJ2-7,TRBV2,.,TGTGCCAGCAGTGTTAGCGGAGTTGCTTTCGGCGAGCAGTACTTC,CASSVSGVAFGEQYF
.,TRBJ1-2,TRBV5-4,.,TGTGCCAGCAGCTTCGGAGGGAACGGCTACACCTTC,CASSFGGNGYTF
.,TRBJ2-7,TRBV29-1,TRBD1,TGCAGCGTTGCCCCGGGACAGTCCTATGAGCAGTACTTC,CSVAPGQSYEQYF
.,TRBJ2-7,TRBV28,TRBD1,TGTGCCAGCAGTTTAGTCGGGGGAATGGGGACAGGGTTTTACGAGCAGTACTTC,CASSLVGGMGTGFYEQYF
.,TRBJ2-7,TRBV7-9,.,TGTGCCAGCAGCCCCAGGGGGGGAGCGGGAACCTACGAGCAGTACTTC,CASSPRGGAGTYEQYF
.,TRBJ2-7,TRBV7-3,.,TGTGCCAGCAGCTTAACCTCCTACGAGCAGTACTTC,CASSLTSYEQYF
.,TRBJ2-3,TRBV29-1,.,TGCAGCGTTGGGGGTGGGGGCACAGATACGCAGTATTTT,CSVGGGGTDTQYF
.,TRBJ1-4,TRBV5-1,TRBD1,TGCGCCAGCAGCTTGGCCCCGCCGGGACAGGGGGTGGTGGAAAAACTGTTTTTT,CASSLAPPGQGVVEKLFF
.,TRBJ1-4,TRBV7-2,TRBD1,TGTGCCAGCAGCTTGGACAGGGAAAGTGAAAAACTGTTTTTT,CASSLDRESEKLFF
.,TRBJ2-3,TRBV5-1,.,TGCGCCAGCAGCTTTGGGAAGCGGGCCTCAGATACGCAGTATTTT,CASSFGKRASDTQYF
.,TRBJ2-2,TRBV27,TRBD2,TGTGCCAGCAGTCAAAGGGGATGGACTAGCTTAAGGGAGCTGTTTTTT,CASSQRGWTSLRELFF
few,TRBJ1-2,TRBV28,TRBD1,TGTGCCAGCAGCCTCCAGGGGGGACTGCGGTATGGCTACACCTTC,CASSLQGGLRYGYTF
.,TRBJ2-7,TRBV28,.,TGTGCCAGCAGTTTGGGCCGAGAAACAAACGAGCAGTACTTC,CASSLGRETNEQYF
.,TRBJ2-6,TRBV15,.,TGTGCCACCAGCAGAGGCGTAAGGACATCCTGGGGCTCTGGGGCCAACGTCCTGACTTTC,CATSRGVRTSWGSGANVLTF
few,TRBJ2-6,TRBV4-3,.,TGCGCCAGCAGCCCTCAGGAGTCCTACTCTGGGGCCAACGTCCTGACTTTC,CASSPQESYSGANVLTF
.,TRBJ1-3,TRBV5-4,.,TGTGCCAGCAGCTTGGCGGGTACCCGCCGGGGAAACACCATATATTTT,CASSLAGTRRGNTIYF
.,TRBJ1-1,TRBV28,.,TGTGCCAGCACCTCCGGGGGTTCGGGCACTGAAGCTTTCTTT,CASTSGGSGTEAFF
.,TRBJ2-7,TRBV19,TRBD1,TGTGCCAGTAGTACCTCGGGACAGGGTTACTACGAGCAGTACTTC,CASSTSGQGYYEQYF